This T cell receptor (beta chain) is drawn from a study of a mutant IDH1 vaccine in newly diagnosed glioma. In the study overall: First vaccine doses came 4-6 weeks after radiotherapy alone, or with temozolomide cycles.

Trimming removed 1 base from V and 10 bases from J, with 12 bases in between. Germline loops: CDR1 SGHDT, CDR2 YYEEEE. The CDR3 loop spans 14 amino acids. Noted time point: week 23, last vaccination. Alongside topical imiquimod, each dose of vaccine comprised 300 ug of mutant IDH1 20-mer peptide. Produced via immunoSEQ multiplex PCR; TCRdb's table is partial and in-frame only. The table lists about 40,000 clones, around 74% of them singletons. As regards this clone: Antigen unknown.

The genes are TRBV5-6 and TRBJ1-6; no clear D. The specimen comprised PBMCs, sampled from a glioma patient whose treatment included an IDH1 peptide vaccine. The receptor was isolated from a man between 50 and 59 years old with glioma. CDR3 nucleotide sequence: TGTGCCAGCAGCTTGAGGACCCAGAGCTCACCCCTCCACTTT. It translates to CASSLRTQSSPLHF.